The 10 T cell receptor beta chains below come from one sample, sequenced in a study of cytomegalovirus exposure and HLA in healthy donors. The PCR used 60 Vbeta and 13 Jbeta primers. Profiling relied on immunoSEQ multiplex PCR, and the TCRdb table lists in-frame clones only, not all of them. The sample carries 180,000 or so clones, more than 60% recorded once. Sequenced input: PBMCs. Receptors were obtained from an older woman in good health and CMV-seropositive.

The CDR3 DNA reads TGTGCCAGCACCGGGACTAGCGGTAGTTCCTACGAGCAGTACTTC. Its translation is CASTGTSGSSYEQYF. The chain couples TRBV27 to TRBJ2-7; 11 bases match TRBD2. CDR1 MNHEY and CDR2 SMNVEV come from the germline V gene (reference sequence). Trimming at V came to 7 bases and at J to 1 base, leaving 6 bases not matched to a gene. The CDR3 has 15 residues.

The genes are TRBV29-1 and TRBJ1-6; D ambiguous. Trimming stripped 5 bases from V and 8 bases from J, with 13 bases between. CDR1 and CDR2 (germline): SQVTM, ANQGSEA. The length of the CDR3 is 13 residues. The CDR3 reads CSVRLREYSPLHF. The DNA for the CDR3 is TGCAGCGTTAGGTTACGGGAATATTCACCCCTCCACTTT.

The chain has TRBV21-1 and TRBJ2-5; the DNA was not compared with TRBD2, the D call given in the table. TRBV21-1 is noted as a pseudogene. The CDR3 consists of 18 residues. The CDR3 region is CASSKGTSGRLKQETQYF. Here the CDR3 DNA reads TGTGCCAGCAGCAAAGGGACTAGCGGGAGGCTAAAGCAAGAGACCCAGTACTTC.

The chain couples TRBV5-4 to TRBJ1-2; D may be TRBD1 (6 bases). CDR3 size: 16 residues. Germline V gene data show CDR1 as SGHNT and CDR2 as YYREEE (reference sequence). Between the trimmed V and J ends, which lost 6 bases and 7 bases, there was a span of 25 bases. CDR3 loop: CASIHAPRGAYRGYTF. The CDR3 DNA reads as TGTGCCAGCATTCATGCCCCCCGGGGGGCGTATCGTGGCTACACCTTC.

This chain connects TRBV19 to TRBJ2-5; unclear D gene. CDR3 length: 13 residues. The germline V and J ends were trimmed by 3 bases and 2 bases, with 7 bases remaining between them. In germline, CDR1 is LNHDA, CDR2 SQIVND (reference sequence). This CDR3 is CASSINSQETQYF. The CDR3 DNA sequence: TGTGCCAGTAGTATCAACAGTCAAGAGACCCAGTACTTC.

The chain recombines TRBV9 with TRBJ2-5, with TRBD2 as a possible D gene (5 bases). The CDR3 is 17 amino acids. Trimming removed 0 bases at V and 5 bases at J, with 20 bases between. Germline CDR1 reads SGDLS; CDR2 reads YYNGEE. The CDR3 protein is CASSVAGVGNVHETQYF. In DNA, the CDR3 is TGTGCCAGCAGCGTAGCGGGTGTCGGGAACGTTCACGAGACCCAGTACTTC.

The CDR3 region is CASSQDMGNGELFF. In nucleotides, the CDR3 is TGCGCCAGCAGCCAAGATATGGGCAACGGGGAGCTGTTTTTT. This rearrangement joins TRBV4-3 to TRBJ2-2; no firm D call. This CDR3 has 14 residues. V was cut by 0 bases and J by 7 bases, with 9 bases left in between. Germline-derived CDR1 and CDR2 are LGHNA and YSLEER.

V usage is TRBV19 and J usage is TRBJ1-1, with 11 bases that match TRBD1. CDR3 length: 14 amino acids. CDR1 and CDR2 from the germline V gene are LNHDA and SQIVND (reference sequence). V was pared by 6 bases and J by 4 bases, with 4 bases of the junction left unmatched. Written as DNA, the CDR3 is TGTGCCAGTAGCCCCGGACAGGGGGCCACTGAAGCTTTCTTT. Its translation is CASSPGQGATEAFF.

This clone was counted only a few times. The rearrangement links TRBV28 to TRBJ1-5, with D perhaps matching TRBD1 (5 bases). V was cut by 7 bases and J by 2 bases, with 18 bases left in between. CDR1 MDHEN and CDR2 SYDVKM come from the germline V gene. CDR3 size: 16 residues. DNA for the CDR3: TGTGCCAGCAAACCCCCCGGGGGGGTAGGCAATCAGCCCCAGCATTTT. It translates to CASKPPGGVGNQPQHF.

The chain couples TRBV6-1 to TRBJ1-1; D is ambiguous. The CDR3 length is 13 residues. Germline V CDR1 and CDR2: MNHNS, SASEGT. V lost 5 bases and J lost 10, with 17 bases in between. The CDR3 DNA reads TGTGCCAGCAGTTCTACCCTCCCATCAGGAGCTTTCTTT. It translates to CASSSTLPSGAFF.